This T cell receptor (beta chain) was found in a study of blood T cell repertoires in COVID-19. Study-wide context: PBMCs, B-cell-depleted T cells, or T cells provided the cDNA or gDNA that made up the material.

V dropped 4 bases and J dropped 0; count of bases not matched to a gene: 2. The V gene's germline CDR1 is SNHLY and CDR2 FYNNEI. This CDR3 has 14 amino acids. The data were produced by immunoSEQ multiplex PCR, yet TCRdb's version contains in-frame clones alone and is incomplete. In the table there are more than 70,000 clones, less than 90% of which are singletons. The origin of this receptor is an elderly man with active or convalescent COVID-19. The chain recombines TRBV2 with TRBJ2-5; 7 positions match TRBD1. Sequenced sample: peripheral blood. The DNA of the CDR3 is TGTGCCAGCAGTGGACAGGGATACCAAGAGACCCAGTACTTC. Its protein is CASSGQGYQETQYF.